Many counts were recorded for the clone carrying this T cell receptor (beta chain). Its antigen is currently unknown. The data belong to a study of CD8 T cells in ankylosing spondylitis. A quantitative 5'-RACE method, one with molecular barcodes, was used to make TCR beta libraries. TCRdb passed the 5' RACE reads through MiXCR, listing each CDR3 protein once. The table lists 120,000 or so distinct CDR3 sequences, roughly 15% of them singletons, with around 3% in the top ten. Regarding the study as a whole: Reported data indicate significant enrichment of disease-linked clones within matched ankylosing spondylitis synovial fluid.

The CDR3 totals 13 residues. The germline V gene encodes CDR1 SQVTM and CDR2 ANQGSEA. Trimming removed 4 bases at V and 2 bases at J, with 11 bases between. Sequencing input: blood, either unsorted or a sorted T cell fraction (not recorded which). This rearrangement joins TRBV29-1 to TRBJ1-1; D ambiguous. The TCR sequence derives from a female donor with ankylosing spondylitis or in good health (not recorded which). The chain's CDR3 is CSVVVRFNTEAFF. The CDR3 nucleotides are TGCAGCGTTGTGGTCCGGTTCAACACTGAAGCTTTCTTT.